This entry lists 12 T cell receptor beta chains sequenced from one sample in a study of shared clonotypes between healthy human individuals (dated by TCRdb to about 2020). The library was prepared using the immunoSEQ multiplex PCR assay. The table was pulled from immuneACCESS by TCRdb, which kept in-frame rearrangements only. Such tables lose some clones; where checked, under half of the loss comes from unresolved V genes, and the rest has no known cause. Within this sample are around 2.3 million clones, with under 97% of them counted one time only. Roughly 0.13% of the sample is taken by the ten largest. Material: naive CD4+ T cells sorted from blood. Read against the paper, the sample's cell subset or site label means: CD45RA+ positively selected. All receptors come from a man aged 18-30 years in good health.

The V and J genes are TRBV7-8 and TRBJ2-7, with TRBD2 identical over 14 bases. Per the germline V gene, CDR1 is SGHVS and CDR2 is FQNEAQ. Trimming at V came to 5 bases and at J to 2 bases, leaving 8 bases not matched to a gene. There are 17 residues in the CDR3. The CDR3 loop reads CASSPLTSGGAPYEQYF. The CDR3 coding sequence is TGTGCCAGCAGCCCCCTGACTAGCGGGGGGGCCCCCTACGAGCAGTACTTC.

J is TRBJ2-7 and V is TRBV6-5; weak D call: TRBD1 (6 bases). Trimming stripped 5 bases from V and 10 bases from J, with 12 bases between. This CDR3 spans 11 amino acids. In germline, CDR1 is MNHEY, CDR2 SVGAGI. The CDR3: CASSQGQKQYF. The CDR3 DNA reads as TGTGCCAGCAGTCAAGGACAGAAACAGTACTTC.

The chain has TRBV4-1 and TRBJ2-7; D gene ambiguous. V lost 0 bases to trimming and J lost 4 bases, with 7 bases between them. The CDR3 is 13 residues long. CDR1 is MGHRA and CDR2 is YSYEKL in the germline V gene. CDR3 amino acids: CASSQDGFYEQYF. For the CDR3, the DNA is TGCGCCAGCAGCCAAGATGGGTTTTACGAGCAGTACTTC.

This chain connects TRBV30 to TRBJ2-7, with D possibly TRBD1 on 6 matching bases. This CDR3 has 11 residues. CDR1 is GTSNPN and CDR2 is SVGIG in the germline V gene (reference sequence). Deletions cut 8 bases from V and 3 bases from J, with 11 bases between. The CDR3, as DNA: TGTGCCACCGGACAGAGCTACGAGCAGTACTTC. The encoded protein is CATGQSYEQYF.

This clone was seen a few times. The chain joins TRBV2 to TRBJ1-5; possibly TRBD1 for D (6 bases). Trimming took off 6 bases at V and 3 bases at J, with 9 bases between the two ends. CDR3 length equals 13 residues. The germline gives CDR1 SNHLY, CDR2 FYNNEI. The CDR3 region is CASRDSINQPQHF. CDR3 sequence (DNA): TGTGCCAGCAGGGACAGCATCAATCAGCCCCAGCATTTT.

This chain joins TRBV7-2 and TRBJ2-6, with TRBD1 identical over 8 bases. The V gene end was trimmed by 5 bases and the J gene end by 0 bases; junction bases not matched to a gene: 6. Germline V gives CDR1 SGHTA, CDR2 FQGNSA. This CDR3 is 17 amino acids long. For the CDR3, the DNA is TGTGCCAGCAGCCTGGGACAGGCGTTCTCTGGGGCCAACGTCCTGACTTTC. Translating gives CASSLGQAFSGANVLTF.

This chain uses TRBV5-1 with TRBJ2-1; 8 nucleotides align to TRBD2. V lost 4 bases and J lost 3; bases outside the gene matches: 12. CDR3 size: 17 residues. Germline V gene lookup returns CDR1 SGHRS and CDR2 YFSETQ. The CDR3 loop reads CASSPAGGSGIYNEQFF. For the CDR3, the DNA is TGCGCCAGCAGCCCCGCCGGGGGTAGCGGGATCTACAATGAGCAGTTCTTC.

The chain carries TRBV5-6 and TRBJ1-3; a weak D match, TRBD1 (6 bases). The V gene lost 0 bases and the J gene lost 2 bases, with 6 bases spanning the gap. The germline gives CDR1 SGHDT, CDR2 YYEEEE. CDR3 length: 14 residues. Written as DNA, the CDR3 is TGTGCCAGCAGCTTGGACAGGGCTGGAAACACCATATATTTT. Translated: CASSLDRAGNTIYF.

The chain employs TRBV18 and TRBJ1-1; 8 positions agree with TRBD1. Germline-derived CDR1 and CDR2 are KGHSH and LQKENI. The ends lost 3 bases at V and 6 bases at J; junction bases unmatched: 6. The CDR3 covers 14 residues. CDR3 in amino acids: CASSPRTGISEAFF. CDR3 bases: TGTGCCAGCTCACCTCGGACAGGGATATCTGAAGCTTTCTTT.

The chain recombines TRBV10-1 with TRBJ2-2; perhaps D is TRBD1 or TRBD2 (6 bases each). Trimming left V 5 bases short and J 1 base short, with 14 bases between. Germline lookup yields CDR1 WNHNN and CDR2 SYGVQD (reference sequence). The CDR3 totals 16 residues. CDR3 nucleotide sequence: TGCGCCAGCAGTCACCGGGGGCAGGGGAACACCGGGGAGCTGTTTTTT. As protein: CASSHRGQGNTGELFF.

The V call is TRBV19, the J call TRBJ2-1; 13 bases align to TRBD2. Germline CDR1 and CDR2: LNHDA and SQIVND (reference sequence). The CDR3 consists of 15 residues. With V trimmed by 5 bases and J by 8 bases, 6 bases remained unmatched. The CDR3 DNA is TGTGCCAGTAGTCTAACTAGCGGGGGGGCATATGAGCAGTTCTTC. This codes for CASSLTSGGAYEQFF.

This chain connects TRBV12-5 to TRBJ2-7, with D possibly matching TRBD2 (6 bases). The CDR3 has 16 amino acids. CDR1 is LGHNT, CDR2 FRNRAP, per germline. The germline V and J ends were trimmed by 1 base and 1 base, with 14 bases remaining between them. The CDR3 nucleotides read TGTGCTAGTGGTTTGGCCCCCGGGGGAACATCCTACGAGCAGTACTTC. Its translation is CASGLAPGGTSYEQYF.